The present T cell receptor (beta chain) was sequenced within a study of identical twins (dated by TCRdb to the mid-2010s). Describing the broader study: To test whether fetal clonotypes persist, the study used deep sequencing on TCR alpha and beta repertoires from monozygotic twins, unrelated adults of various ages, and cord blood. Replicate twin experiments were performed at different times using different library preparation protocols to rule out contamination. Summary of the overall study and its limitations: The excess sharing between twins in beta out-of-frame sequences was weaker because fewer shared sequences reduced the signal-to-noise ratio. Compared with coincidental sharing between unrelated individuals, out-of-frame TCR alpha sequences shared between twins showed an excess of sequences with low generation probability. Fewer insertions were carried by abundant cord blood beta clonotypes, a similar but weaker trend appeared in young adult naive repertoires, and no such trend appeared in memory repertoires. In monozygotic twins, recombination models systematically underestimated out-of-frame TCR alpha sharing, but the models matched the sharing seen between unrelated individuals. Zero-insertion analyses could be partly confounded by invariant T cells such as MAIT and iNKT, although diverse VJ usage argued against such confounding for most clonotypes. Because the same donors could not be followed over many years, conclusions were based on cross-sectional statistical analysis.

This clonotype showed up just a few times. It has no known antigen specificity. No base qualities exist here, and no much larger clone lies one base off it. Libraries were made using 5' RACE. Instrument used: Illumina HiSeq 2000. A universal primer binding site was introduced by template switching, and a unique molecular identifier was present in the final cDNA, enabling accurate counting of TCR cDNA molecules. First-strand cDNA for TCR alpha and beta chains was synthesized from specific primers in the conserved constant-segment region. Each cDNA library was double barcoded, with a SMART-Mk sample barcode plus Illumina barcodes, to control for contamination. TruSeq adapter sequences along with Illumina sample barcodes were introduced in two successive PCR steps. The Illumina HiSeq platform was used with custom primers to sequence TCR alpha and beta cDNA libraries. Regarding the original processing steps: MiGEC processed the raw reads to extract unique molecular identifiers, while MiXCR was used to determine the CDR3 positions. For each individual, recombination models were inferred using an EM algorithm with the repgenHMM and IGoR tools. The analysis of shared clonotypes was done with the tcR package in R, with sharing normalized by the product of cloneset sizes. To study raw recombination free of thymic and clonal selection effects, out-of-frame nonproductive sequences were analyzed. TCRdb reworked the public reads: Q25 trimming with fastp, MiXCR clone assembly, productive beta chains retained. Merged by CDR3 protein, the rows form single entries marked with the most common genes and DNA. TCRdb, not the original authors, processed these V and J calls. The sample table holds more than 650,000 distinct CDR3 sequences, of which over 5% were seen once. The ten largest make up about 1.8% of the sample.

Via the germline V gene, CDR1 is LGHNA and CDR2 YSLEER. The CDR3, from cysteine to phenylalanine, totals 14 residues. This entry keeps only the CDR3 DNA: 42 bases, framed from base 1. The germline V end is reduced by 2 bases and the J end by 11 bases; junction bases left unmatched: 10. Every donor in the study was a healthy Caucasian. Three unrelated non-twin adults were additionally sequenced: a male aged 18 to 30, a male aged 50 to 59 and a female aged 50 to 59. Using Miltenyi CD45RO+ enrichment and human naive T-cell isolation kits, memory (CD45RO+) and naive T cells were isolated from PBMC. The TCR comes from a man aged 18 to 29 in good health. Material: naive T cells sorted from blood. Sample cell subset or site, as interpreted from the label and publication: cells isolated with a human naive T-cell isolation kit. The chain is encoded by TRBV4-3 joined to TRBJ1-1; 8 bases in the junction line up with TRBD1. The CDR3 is CASSQSGGTGVAFF. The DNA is TGCGCCAGCAGCCAATCAGGGGGCACAGGGGTGGCTTTCTTT.